The clone carrying this T cell receptor (beta chain) was detected only a few times. The antigen is undetermined. Sorted CD4+ subsets: naive, central memory, regulatory, stem cell-like memory (CD45RO/CCR7/CD25/CD127/CD95/CD27 panel). This sample is drawn from a study of beta chain features in type 1 diabetes. Study-level results: Possible PCR preference for shorter templates applied equally to patients and controls. Insertions were fewer and deletions more numerous at VDJ junctions in type 1 diabetes patients.

What was sequenced were expressed TCRB transcripts, since all of the isolated RNA had been reverse transcribed. Some clones are missing from TCRdb's copy, which holds only in-frame ones; the method was immunoSEQ multiplex PCR. Counted here are roughly 500,000 clones, roughly 10% occurring once; the ten biggest clones make up 0.035% to 0.05%. CDR1 is SGHAT and CDR2 is FQDESV in the germline V gene (reference sequence). This CDR3 spans 15 amino acids. V was shortened by 3 bases and J by 2 bases, with 12 bases between the two germline ends. Sequences were obtained from naive CD4+ T cells from blood. This chain uses TRBV11-1 with TRBJ2-3, with D perhaps matching TRBD1 (6 bases). The source is a woman under 30 in good health. DNA of the CDR3: TGTGCCAGCAGCTTGAGACAGGTCATCACAGATACGCAGTATTTT. Its protein is CASSLRQVITDTQYF.